A single sample is the source of the 28 T cell receptor beta chains below, sequenced in a study of radiation and T cells in renal cell carcinoma. Time point denoted: baseline pretreatment blood. This sample's treatment: 15 Gy SBRT to primary tumor, nephrectomy 4 weeks later. TCRdb keeps only in-frame clones here, not all; method: immunoSEQ multiplex PCR. This table has approximately 150,000 clones, around four fifths appearing once. The input for sequencing was blood, taken from a patient whose treatment included radiotherapy and nephrectomy. These receptors came from a woman aged 45-65 years with renal cell carcinoma.

This sequence joins TRBV7-2 and TRBJ2-3, with 12 positions matching TRBD2. The V and J ends lost 3 bases and 0 bases, in that order; junction bases with no gene match: 10. This CDR3 comprises 19 residues. The V gene's germline CDR1 is SGHTA and CDR2 FQGNSA. The CDR3 sequence is CASSFGIGLAGTSTDTQYF. The DNA of the CDR3 is TGTGCCAGCAGCTTCGGCATCGGACTAGCGGGAACTAGCACAGATACGCAGTATTTT.

This clone was picked up a small number of times. The chain is built from TRBV20-1 and TRBJ2-1, with D maybe TRBD1 (5 bases). The CDR3 totals 10 residues. CDR1 and CDR2 (germline): DFQATT, SNEGSKA (reference sequence). DNA for the CDR3: TGCATGGAGACAGACAATGAGCAGTTCTTC. Translating it yields CMETDNEQFF.

The rearrangement links TRBV4-2 to TRBJ1-2; 7 positions match TRBD1. The CDR3 totals 14 residues. Germline V CDR1 and CDR2: LGHNA, YNFKEQ. V trimming: 0 bases; J trimming: 4 bases; junction bases outside the gene matches: 2. The CDR3 region is CASSQEQGPYGYTF. The CDR3 region has the DNA TGTGCCAGCAGCCAAGAACAGGGGCCCTATGGCTACACCTTC.

The rearrangement joins TRBV5-6 to TRBJ1-5, with D uncertain. This CDR3 spans 13 amino acids. Trimming shortened V by 4 bases and J by 1 base, and 6 bases separated the two germline ends. The germline V gene encodes CDR1 SGHDT and CDR2 YYEEEE. The CDR3 nucleotides are TGTGCCAGCAGCCGTCTAAGCAATCAGCCCCAGCATTTT. It translates to CASSRLSNQPQHF.

This clone was observed a few times. The chain uses TRBV19 and TRBJ2-1; D remains ambiguous. Per germline, CDR1 LNHDA and CDR2 SQIVND (reference sequence). The CDR3 consists of 14 residues. Trimming cost V 7 bases and J 0 bases, with 10 bases left between them. CDR3 sequence: CASTNMGSYNEQFF. The CDR3 coding sequence is TGTGCCAGTACCAATATGGGCTCCTACAATGAGCAGTTCTTC.

This clone was seen once. The V and J genes are TRBV10-3 and TRBJ2-6; D call uncertain. The germline V and J ends were trimmed by 4 bases and 1 base, with 11 bases remaining between them. This CDR3 comprises 16 residues. Germline lookup yields CDR1 ENHRY and CDR2 SYGVKD. The CDR3 here is CAISADILSGANVLTF. DNA of the CDR3: TGTGCCATCAGTGCTGACATCCTATCTGGGGCCAACGTCCTGACTTTC.

The chain joins TRBV19 to TRBJ2-1; 10 bases match TRBD2. The ends lost 5 bases at V and 0 bases at J; junction bases unmatched: 4. CDR1 and CDR2 from the germline V gene are LNHDA and SQIVND (reference sequence). This CDR3 is built from 16 residues. For the CDR3, the DNA is TGTGCCAGTAGTCTCGGACTAGCGGACTCCTACAATGAGCAGTTCTTC. Its translation is CASSLGLADSYNEQFF.

V usage is TRBV5-4 and J usage is TRBJ2-2; tentatively, D is TRBD1 (6 bases). The V end was cut by 6 bases, the J end by 3 bases, with 12 bases between. This CDR3 region has 14 residues. Per germline, CDR1 SGHNT and CDR2 YYREEE (reference sequence). CDR3 DNA: TGTGCCAGCACAGAACAGGGTGACACCGGGGAGCTGTTTTTT. Residues: CASTEQGDTGELFF.

This rearrangement joins TRBV7-9 to TRBJ1-3; unclear D gene. This CDR3 is built from 15 residues. V lost 2 bases and J lost 1, with 9 bases in between. Germline-derived CDR1 and CDR2 are SEHNR and FQNEAQ (reference sequence). CDR3 residues: CASSLNADSGNTIYF. DNA of the CDR3: TGTGCCAGCAGCTTAAATGCAGATTCTGGAAACACCATATATTTT.

The gene calls are TRBV11-3 and TRBJ1-2; D not resolved. Germline CDR1 and CDR2: SGHNT and YENEEA. This CDR3 spans 13 amino acids. Between the trimmed V and J ends, which lost 2 bases and 4 bases, there was a span of 8 bases. The CDR3 here is CASSLSGGYGYTF. The DNA of the CDR3 is TGTGCCAGCAGCTTATCAGGAGGCTATGGCTACACCTTC.

The chain has TRBV7-8 and TRBJ2-3; D is possibly TRBD2 (6 bases). V dropped 5 bases and J dropped 5 bases, with 14 bases sitting between them. The CDR3 sequence is 14 residues long. Germline V gene sequence: CDR1 SGHVS, CDR2 FQNEAQ. The CDR3 is CASSVEGPRDTQYF. The CDR3 DNA reads as TGTGCCAGCAGCGTGGAGGGTCCAAGAGATACGCAGTATTTT.

This sequence joins TRBV9 and TRBJ1-4; no definite D call. There are 15 residues in the CDR3. The germline V gene encodes CDR1 SGDLS and CDR2 YYNGEE. Trimming stripped 2 bases from V and 8 bases from J, with 16 bases between. For the CDR3, the DNA is TGTGCCAGCAGCGTGACGCCCGGGGTTGAAGAAAAACTGTTTTTT. Its protein product is CASSVTPGVEEKLFF.

The count of this clone is one. The chain carries TRBV6-1 and TRBJ1-1; D perhaps matches TRBD1 (6 bases). The CDR3 loop spans 14 amino acids. Trimming removed 7 bases at V and 4 bases at J, with 16 bases between. Germline V gene lookup returns CDR1 MNHNS and CDR2 SASEGT. The CDR3 loop reads CASNLAPGATEAFF. CDR3 nucleotides: TGTGCCAGCAACCTAGCCCCGGGGGCCACTGAAGCTTTCTTT.

The V gene is TRBV4-3, the J gene TRBJ2-1, with 10 bases matching TRBD2. Germline V gene lookup returns CDR1 LGHNA and CDR2 YSLEER. The CDR3 runs 15 residues. With V trimmed by 4 bases and J by 6 bases, 6 bases remained unmatched. The CDR3, as DNA: TGCGCCAGCAGCCTTAGCGGGAGGATATCCAATGAGCAGTTCTTC. It is translated as CASSLSGRISNEQFF.

In this sample, this clone turned up a few times. The chain employs TRBV19 and TRBJ1-2; a possible D gene is TRBD1 (5 bases). V was trimmed by 6 bases and J by 5 bases, leaving 10 bases between them. The germline gives CDR1 LNHDA, CDR2 SQIVND (reference sequence). This CDR3 is 12 amino acids long. In DNA form, the CDR3 reads TGTGCCAGTAGCGGGCAGGGATATGGCTACACCTTC. Its translation: CASSGQGYGYTF.

The V gene is TRBV5-1, the J gene TRBJ2-5, with 10 nucleotides matching TRBD2. Germline-derived CDR1 and CDR2 are SGHRS and YFSETQ. The CDR3 consists of 17 residues. V lost 0 bases to trimming and J lost 1 base; unmatched junction nucleotides: 6. The CDR3: CASSLEPLAGVQETQYF. The CDR3 DNA is TGCGCCAGCAGCTTGGAACCCCTAGCGGGGGTCCAAGAGACCCAGTACTTC.

As regards this clone: At the DNA level, this CDR3 is encoded by other sequences in the same sample as well. The chain has TRBV7-9 and TRBJ1-1; D is perhaps TRBD1 (6 bases). The CDR3 covers 14 residues. V dropped 5 bases and J dropped 2 bases, with 12 bases sitting between them. CDR1 is SEHNR, CDR2 FQNEAQ, per germline (reference sequence). The DNA of the CDR3 is TGTGCCAGCAGCCTCGGGGGGGCAAACACTGAAGCTTTCTTT. It codes for CASSLGGANTEAFF.

CDR3 DNA: TGTGCCAGCAGCGTCGGGGCGAACACTGAAGCTTTCTTT. Translated: CASSVGANTEAFF. The chain has TRBV14 and TRBJ1-1, with D perhaps TRBD1 (5 bases). The V gene's germline CDR1 is SGHDN and CDR2 FVKESK. The CDR3 consists of 13 residues. Deletions cut 5 bases from V and 1 base from J, with 8 bases between.

For the CDR3, the DNA is TGTGCCATCAGGACAACTAGCGGGAGTTTCACAGATACGCAGTATTTT. This encodes CAIRTTSGSFTDTQYF. This chain connects TRBV10-3 to TRBJ2-3; 11 positions agree with TRBD2. Per the germline V gene, CDR1 is ENHRY and CDR2 is SYGVKD. Losses at the gene ends were 6 bases for V and 2 bases for J; bases not matched to a gene: 7. The CDR3 contains 16 residues.

The genes are TRBV25-1 and TRBJ2-2; D is possibly TRBD2 (5 bases). CDR3 length: 15 amino acids. Germline V gene data show CDR1 as MGHDK and CDR2 as SYGVNS. The V and J ends lost 7 bases and 6 bases respectively, with 18 bases between them. In nucleotides, the CDR3 is TGTGCCAGCATGTCGACCGGGATATTTCCCGGGGAGCTGTTTTTT. Protein sequence: CASMSTGIFPGELFF.

This clone was picked up one time. The V and J genes are TRBV4-2 and TRBJ1-1, with D maybe TRBD1 (6 bases). CDR1 and CDR2 (germline): LGHNA, YNFKEQ. This CDR3 spans 16 amino acids. The V and J ends lost 2 bases and 4 bases respectively, with 17 bases between them. This chain's CDR3 is CASSQTPGVGGTEAFF. As DNA, the CDR3 is TGTGCCAGCAGCCAAACCCCAGGGGTGGGGGGCACTGAAGCTTTCTTT.

The chain is built from TRBV9 and TRBJ1-6; weak D call: TRBD1 (6 bases). Germline assignment: CDR1 SGDLS and CDR2 YYNGEE. The CDR3 loop spans 15 amino acids. Trimming pared 0 bases from V and 15 bases from J, leaving 19 bases between. CDR3 residues: CASSVGVGAPVRLHF. In DNA form, the CDR3 reads TGTGCCAGCAGCGTAGGAGTGGGGGCACCCGTACGCCTCCACTTT.

In this sample, this clone turned up a few times. The chain employs TRBV14 and TRBJ1-1; no clear D. CDR3 length: 14 residues. Trimming took off 4 bases at V and 6 bases at J, with 15 bases between the two ends. In germline, CDR1 is SGHDN, CDR2 FVKESK. Here the CDR3 DNA reads TGTGCCAGCAGCCGCGCCAGTGAGGAGGCTGAAGCTTTCTTT. Translation: CASSRASEEAEAFF.

The chain recombines TRBV7-2 with TRBJ2-1; D is uncertain. V was clipped by 1 base and J by 16 bases, with 2 bases between them. The CDR3 totals 8 residues. Germline CDR1 and CDR2: SGHTA and FQGNSA. CDR3: CASSLGFF. The DNA for the CDR3 is TGTGCCAGCAGCTTAGGATTCTTC.

The chain combines TRBV10-1 with TRBJ2-7, with no clear D. The CDR3 consists of 11 residues. Germline CDR1 and CDR2: WNHNN and SYGVQD (reference sequence). V was pared by 8 bases and J by 5 bases, with 10 bases between. The CDR3 is CASGNFDEQYF. Here the CDR3 DNA reads TGCGCCAGCGGTAACTTTGACGAGCAGTACTTC.

This chain joins TRBV9 and TRBJ2-4, with a possible D match to TRBD1 (7 bases). Germline CDR1 reads SGDLS; CDR2 reads YYNGEE. The CDR3 covers 14 residues. V shed 3 bases and J shed 10 bases, with 17 bases lying between them. CDR3 loop: CASSGGDRMRIQYF. CDR3 DNA: TGTGCCAGCAGCGGGGGGGACAGAATGAGGATTCAGTACTTC.

The chain is built from TRBV4-2 and TRBJ1-4; D is undetermined. CDR3 length: 15 amino acids. Germline loops: CDR1 LGHNA, CDR2 YNFKEQ. Trimming removed 0 bases from V and 6 bases from J, with 11 bases in between. The DNA for the CDR3 is TGTGCCAGCAGCCAAGATGTGGGAGAGGATGAAAAACTGTTTTTT. Translated, it gives CASSQDVGEDEKLFF.

The chain combines TRBV27 with TRBJ2-7; TRBD1 matches at 7 bases. The CDR3 is made up of 14 amino acids. The germline V gene has CDR1 MNHEY and CDR2 SMNVEV (reference sequence). The trim removed 6 bases at V and 2 bases at J, leaving 7 bases unmatched. Here the CDR3 DNA reads TGTGCCAGCAGGACACCGGACAGGCCCTACGAGCAGTACTTC. This gives the protein CASRTPDRPYEQYF.